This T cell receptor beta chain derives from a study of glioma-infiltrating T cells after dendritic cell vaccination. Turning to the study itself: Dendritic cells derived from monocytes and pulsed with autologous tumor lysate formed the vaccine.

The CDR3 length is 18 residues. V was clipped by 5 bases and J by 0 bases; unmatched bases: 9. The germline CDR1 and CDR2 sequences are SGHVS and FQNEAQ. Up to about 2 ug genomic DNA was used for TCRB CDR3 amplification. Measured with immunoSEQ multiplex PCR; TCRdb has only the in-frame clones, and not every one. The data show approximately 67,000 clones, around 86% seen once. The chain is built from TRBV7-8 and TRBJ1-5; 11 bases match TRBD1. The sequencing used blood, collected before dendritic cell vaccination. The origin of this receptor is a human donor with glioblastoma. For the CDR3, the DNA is TGTGCCAGCAGCCCCTCGGGACAGGGGGAATATAGCAATCAGCCCCAGCATTTT. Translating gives CASSPSGQGEYSNQPQHF.